This T cell receptor beta chain was sequenced for a study of graft-versus-host responses after intestinal transplantation. Background on the study: Multivisceral, liver-intestinal, or isolated intestinal grafts were transplanted into recipients. Recipients were all induced with anti-thymocyte globulin, then given tacrolimus and steroids for 3 to 4 years. Points from the study as a whole: GvH clones detected in recipient marrow included some appearing first in ileum or blood.

Of note for this clone: Antigen: not known.

Clones were read by immunoSEQ multiplex PCR, and TCRdb kept only the in-frame ones, dropping some. This sample has 89,000 or so clones; roughly 80% occur once, and the top ten carry 0.65% to 0.95%. V lost 8 bases to trimming and J lost 5 bases; unmatched junction nucleotides: 9. The germline CDR1 and CDR2 sequences are LNHNV and YYDKDF (reference sequence). The CDR3 runs 14 residues. This sequence joins TRBV15 and TRBJ2-5; 9 nucleotides align to TRBD1. Sequencing used unstimulated CD4+ T cells sorted from spleen or lymph node cells, obtained before intestinal transplant. The source of this sequence is a human donor who received an intestinal transplant. This chain's CDR3 is CATPFTDRGETQYF. The CDR3 DNA follows: TGTGCCACCCCCTTCACTGACAGGGGGGAGACCCAGTACTTC.